The 7 T cell receptor beta chains presented below share a single source sample, sequenced in a study of blood T cell repertoires in COVID-19 (dated by TCRdb to the early 2020s). Libraries were made using the immunoSEQ multiplex PCR assay. Held by TCRdb, this immuneACCESS table contains in-frame sequences only and omits some clones. Under half of the omission traces to an unresolved V gene where checked; the cause of the rest is unknown. The sample profile shows some 190,000 clones; 88% of them were found once. Under 2% of the sample belongs to the ten largest clones. Sequencing was carried out using peripheral blood. The source of these receptors is a man younger than 30 with active or convalescent COVID-19.

The J gene is TRBJ1-2, the V gene TRBV13; D might be TRBD1 (6 bases). Germline V gene sequence: CDR1 PRHDT, CDR2 FYEKMQ (reference sequence). The CDR3 spans 18 residues. The V end was cut by 3 bases, the J end by 0 bases, with 20 bases between. As DNA, the CDR3 is TGTGCCAGCAGCTTTGCCCGGACAGTTAGCCAGACTAACTATGGCTACACCTTC. The encoded protein is CASSFARTVSQTNYGYTF.

Only one count was recorded for this clone. V usage is TRBV18 and J usage is TRBJ1-1; 7 bases align to TRBD1. Germline V gene data show CDR1 as KGHSH and CDR2 as LQKENI. V shed 2 bases, J shed 0 bases, and the junction held 3 bases outside the gene matches. The CDR3 runs to 15 residues. CDR3 sequence: CASSPGTAMNTEAFF. The CDR3 DNA reads TGTGCCAGCTCACCAGGGACAGCAATGAACACTGAAGCTTTCTTT.

This rearrangement joins TRBV7-3 to TRBJ2-2; D remains ambiguous. The germline V gene has CDR1 SGHTA and CDR2 FQGTGA. The CDR3 spans 15 residues. Trimming shortened V by 5 bases and J by 4 bases, and 14 bases separated the two germline ends. CDR3 sequence: CASSDPWASTGELFF. CDR3 in DNA: TGTGCCAGCAGCGACCCGTGGGCTTCCACCGGGGAGCTGTTTTTT.

V is TRBV19 and J is TRBJ1-1; D is unresolved. Trimming stripped 9 bases from V and 6 bases from J, with 17 bases between. This CDR3 contains 13 residues. The germline gives CDR1 LNHDA, CDR2 SQIVND (reference sequence). The chain's CDR3 is CASWQVVGAEAFF. The CDR3 DNA is TGTGCCAGCTGGCAGGTAGTTGGCGCTGAAGCTTTCTTT.

On this clone: Within the sample, other DNA sequences also encode this same CDR3. V and J are TRBV2 and TRBJ1-5; 10 nucleotides line up with TRBD1. Germline values: CDR1 SNHLY, CDR2 FYNNEI. V dropped 6 bases and J dropped 0; count of bases not matched to a gene: 2. The CDR3 is 15 amino acids. Here the CDR3 reads CASRGTGDSNQPQHF. DNA of the CDR3: TGTGCCAGCAGGGGGACAGGGGATAGCAATCAGCCCCAGCATTTT.

The rearrangement uses TRBV4-3 and TRBJ2-3; TRBD2 aligns across 7 bases. This CDR3 comprises 17 residues. V lost 2 bases, J lost 1 base, and 9 bases stayed unmatched. Per the germline V gene, CDR1 is LGHNA and CDR2 is YSLEER. The CDR3 protein is CASSQNWTGGGTDTQYF. The CDR3 bases are TGCGCCAGCAGCCAAAATTGGACGGGAGGCGGCACAGATACGCAGTATTTT.

The rearrangement uses TRBV9 and TRBJ1-2; possibly TRBD1 for D (6 bases). The CDR3 sequence is 15 residues long. V was pared by 0 bases and J by 6 bases, with 15 bases between. The germline gives CDR1 SGDLS, CDR2 YYNGEE. The CDR3 bases are TGTGCCAGCAGCGTAGCTTCCAGGGGCTCGGATGGCTACACCTTC. Translated: CASSVASRGSDGYTF.